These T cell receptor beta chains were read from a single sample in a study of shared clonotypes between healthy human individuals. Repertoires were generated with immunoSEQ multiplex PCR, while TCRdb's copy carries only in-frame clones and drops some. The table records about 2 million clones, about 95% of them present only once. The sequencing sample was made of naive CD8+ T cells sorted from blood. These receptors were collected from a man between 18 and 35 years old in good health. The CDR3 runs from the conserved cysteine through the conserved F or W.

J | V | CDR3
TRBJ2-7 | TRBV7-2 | CASSFREGPGAQYF
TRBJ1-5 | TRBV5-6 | CASSPRDPANQPQHF
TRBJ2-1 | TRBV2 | CASSERTGTYNEQFF
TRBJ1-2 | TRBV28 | CASSAGTVNYGYTF
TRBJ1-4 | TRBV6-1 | CASSTGPLGEKLFF
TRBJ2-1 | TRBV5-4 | CASSSAAGVHEQFF
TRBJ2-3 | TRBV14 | CASRGTHKDTQYF
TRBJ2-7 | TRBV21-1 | CACEDGDAEQYF
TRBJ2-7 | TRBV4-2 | CASSQATLTGYGEQYF
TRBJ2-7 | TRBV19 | CASSIGPGTGVYEQYF
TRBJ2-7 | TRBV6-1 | CASSVLAGGLSEQYF
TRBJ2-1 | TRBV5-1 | CASSWTSQKSSYNEQFF
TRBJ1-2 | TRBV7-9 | CASSSWQGGYTF
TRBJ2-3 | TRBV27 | CASSLGHSSDTQYF
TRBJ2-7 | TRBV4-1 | CASSQDGNEQYF
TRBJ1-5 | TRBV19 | CASSLVESSNQPQHF
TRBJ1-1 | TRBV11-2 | CASSLDAPEGTEAFF
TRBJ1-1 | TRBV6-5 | CASSYGRSTEAFF
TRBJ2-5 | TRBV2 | CASSDEGQGGETQYF
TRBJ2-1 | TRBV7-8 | CASSSGLAGISEQFF
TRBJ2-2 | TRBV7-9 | CASSFGLAANTGELFF
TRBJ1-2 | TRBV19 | CASSMTNFNYGYTF
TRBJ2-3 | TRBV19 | CASSIEGTGLTDTQYF
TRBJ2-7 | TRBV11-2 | CASSPWAGGEVEQYF
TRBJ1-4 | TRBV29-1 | CSVEIATNEKLFF
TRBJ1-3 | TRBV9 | CASSDPSGNTIYF
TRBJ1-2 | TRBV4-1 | CASSQVNIPDRDYGYTF
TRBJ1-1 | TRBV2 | CASSETGGGTEAFF
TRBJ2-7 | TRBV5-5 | CASTTSGSYEQYF